The sample holds one count of the clone carrying this TCR beta chain. This entry belongs to a study of shared clonotypes between healthy human individuals. The CDR3 length is 15 residues. V was trimmed by 4 bases and J by 2 bases, leaving 14 bases between them. Germline V lookup: CDR1 SNHLY, CDR2 FYNNEI. Original data processing: For the immunoSEQ data, sequences were junction-only without quality scores, so filtering differed. Some clones are missing from TCRdb's copy, which holds only in-frame ones; the method was immunoSEQ multiplex PCR. For V, J and clone size, that table is used; D and trimming come from the DNA. The top ten clones hold approximately 0.37% of a sample with 2 million to 2.5 million clones, 80% to 95% of them seen once.

The source material was naive CD4+ T cells from PBMCs. Subset indicated: CD45RA+ positively selected. This sequence originates from a young man in good health. Some clones in this sample may be carry-over from other donors' samples. This rearrangement joins TRBV2 to TRBJ2-5, with D possibly matching TRBD1 (7 bases). The CDR3 loop reads CASSALTGRQETQYF. CDR3 coding DNA: TGTGCCAGCAGTGCTTTGACAGGGAGGCAAGAGACCCAGTACTTC.